A single sample gave rise to the 21 T cell receptor beta chains below, sequenced in a study of shared clonotypes between healthy human individuals. Data came from immunoSEQ multiplex PCR; TCRdb stores just in-frame clones and leaves some out. The table shows about 990,000 clones, with approximately 78% occurring only once. The sample was memory CD4+ T cells from PBMCs. Sample subset: CD45RA-negative fraction. Receptor source: a man younger than 30 in good health. Some clones in this sample may be carry-over from other donors' samples.

The rearrangement uses TRBV7-6 and TRBJ2-1; 9 nucleotides line up with TRBD2. Germline-derived CDR1 and CDR2 are SGHVS and FNYEAQ. V was clipped by 5 bases and J by 7 bases; unmatched bases: 15. CDR3 length: 17 residues. The chain's CDR3 is CASSLRPPAGGGNEQFF. The CDR3, as DNA: TGTGCCAGCAGCCTTCGGCCCCCGGCGGGAGGGGGGAATGAGCAGTTCTTC. The whole variable domain, remainder taken from reference TRBV7-6 and TRBJ2-1, is GAGVSQSPRYKVTKRGQDVALRCDPISGHVSLYWYRQALGQGPEFLTYFNYEAQQDKSGLPNDRFSAERPEGSISTLTIQRTEQRDSAMYRCASSLRPPAGGGNEQFFGPGTRLTVL.

This rearrangement joins TRBV15 to TRBJ1-1; no reliable D call. V was trimmed by 3 bases and J by 4 bases, leaving 9 bases between them. Germline lookup yields CDR1 LNHNV and CDR2 YYDKDF (reference sequence). CDR3 length: 13 amino acids. The CDR3 DNA is TGTGCCACCAGCAGGGCGGGGAGCACTGAAGCTTTCTTT. Amino acid sequence: CATSRAGSTEAFF.

The chain joins TRBV5-8 to TRBJ2-1; D is unresolved. Looked up from germline, CDR1 is SGHTS and CDR2 is YDEGEE. V shed 0 bases and J shed 7 bases, with 11 bases lying between them. The CDR3 covers 14 residues. The CDR3 sequence is CASSLGSVLNEQFF. Written as DNA, the CDR3 is TGTGCCAGCAGCTTGGGAAGCGTACTAAATGAGCAGTTCTTC.

The J gene is TRBJ2-7, the V gene TRBV19, with a possible D match to TRBD2 (5 bases). Germline CDR1 reads LNHDA; CDR2 reads SQIVND (reference sequence). This CDR3 contains 11 residues. V was shortened by 3 bases and J by 5 bases, with 5 bases between the two germline ends. CDR3 in DNA: TGTGCCAGTAGTATGAGGGACGAGCAGTACTTC. Translated, it gives CASSMRDEQYF.

The rearrangement joins TRBV19 to TRBJ2-5; tentatively, D is TRBD1 (6 bases). This CDR3 region has 15 residues. V was trimmed by 5 bases and J by 3 bases, leaving 16 bases between them. The germline gives CDR1 LNHDA, CDR2 SQIVND (reference sequence). In DNA form, the CDR3 reads TGTGCCAGTAGTTCCCTTGGGACACCCAAAGAGACCCAGTACTTC. Protein sequence: CASSSLGTPKETQYF.

This clone was detected only once. The chain uses TRBV7-3 and TRBJ2-1, with TRBD2 identical over 8 bases. The CDR3 is 16 amino acids. V was pared by 5 bases and J by 2 bases, with 8 bases of the junction left unmatched. CDR1 and CDR2 from the germline V gene are SGHTA and FQGTGA. This CDR3 reads CASSPHSGRAYNEQFF. CDR3 nucleotides: TGTGCCAGCAGCCCTCACAGCGGGAGAGCCTACAATGAGCAGTTCTTC.

The chain links TRBV9 to TRBJ1-3, with D uncertain. The CDR3 is 18 residues long. CDR1 is SGDLS and CDR2 is YYNGEE in the germline V gene. V was clipped by 4 bases and J by 3 bases, with 23 bases between them. CDR3 protein: CASSPSPSKRWGGNTIYF. The CDR3 DNA reads TGTGCCAGCAGCCCGAGCCCCTCGAAAAGATGGGGTGGAAACACCATATATTTT.

Written as DNA, the CDR3 is TGTGCCAGTAGTAACCCGCGGACAGCCCCTGGGAACTATGGCTACACCTTC. Translated, it gives CASSNPRTAPGNYGYTF. The rearrangement joins TRBV19 to TRBJ1-2; D is possibly TRBD1 (6 bases). CDR1 LNHDA and CDR2 SQIVND come from the germline V gene (reference sequence). Between the trimmed V and J ends, which lost 4 bases and 2 bases, there was a span of 20 bases. The CDR3 loop spans 17 amino acids.

The V and J genes are TRBV4-3 and TRBJ2-7; D is perhaps TRBD2 (6 bases). Between the trimmed V and J ends, which lost 1 base and 1 base, there was a span of 17 bases. The CDR3 contains 17 residues. The germline V gene has CDR1 LGHNA and CDR2 YSLEER. In DNA, the CDR3 is TGCGCCAGCAGCCAAGGTCCCCTGCGGGACGGGTCCTACGAGCAGTACTTC. Residues: CASSQGPLRDGSYEQYF.

The chain joins TRBV19 to TRBJ1-2; the D gene is possibly TRBD1 (5 bases). Between the trimmed V and J ends, which lost 4 bases and 4 bases, there was a span of 13 bases. Germline V gene data show CDR1 as LNHDA and CDR2 as SQIVND (reference sequence). The CDR3 loop spans 14 amino acids. CDR3 residues: CASSTVTGGYGYTF. The CDR3 DNA is TGTGCCAGTAGTACCGTGACGGGGGGCTATGGCTACACCTTC. Looking up the rest from reference TRBV19 and TRBJ1-2 gives the full variable domain: DGGITQSPKYLFRKEGQNVTLSCEQNLNHDAMYWYRQDPGQGLRLIYYSQIVNDFQKGDIAEGYSVSREKKESFPLTVTSAQKNPTAFYLCASSTVTGGYGYTFGSGTRLTVV.

This clone was seen a single time. The chain is built from TRBV28 and TRBJ2-5, with a tentative D call TRBD2 (5 bases). V lost 6 bases and J 7 bases, leaving 12 bases between the germline ends. The CDR3 sequence is 12 residues long. Per the germline V gene, CDR1 is MDHEN and CDR2 is SYDVKM. The CDR3 DNA is TGTGCCAGCAGGGGAGATGTAGGGACCCAGTACTTC. Translated: CASRGDVGTQYF.

CDR3 nucleotide sequence: TGTGCCTGGAGTAAGCCCGGCGAGCAGTACTTC. Protein sequence: CAWSKPGEQYF. This rearrangement joins TRBV30 to TRBJ2-5; D is uncertain. The J call may be in error: the DNA end matches TRBJ2-7 better. The CDR3 loop spans 11 amino acids. The germline V gene has CDR1 GTSNPN and CDR2 SVGIG (reference sequence).

The chain uses TRBV28 and TRBJ2-5, with D perhaps TRBD1 (5 bases). Germline CDR1 MDHEN, CDR2 SYDVKM. Trimming cost V 7 bases and J 4 bases, with 10 bases left between them. The CDR3 has 12 residues. CDR3 DNA sequence: TGTGCCAGCATAAGAAGGGGAGAGACCCAGTACTTC. Amino acid sequence: CASIRRGETQYF.

This sequence joins TRBV23-1 and TRBJ2-7, with D possibly matching TRBD1 (6 bases). TRBV23-1 is labeled an ORF, and its function is uncertain. With 10 bases removed from V and 2 bases from J, the gap between germline ends came to 15 bases. The length of the CDR3 is 13 residues. Here the CDR3 reads CATGRGRAYEQYF. CDR3 nucleotide sequence: TGCGCCACCGGCAGGGGAAGGGCCTACGAGCAGTACTTC.

The chain employs TRBV6-1 and TRBJ1-3; D is possibly TRBD1 (5 bases). Trimming left V 3 bases short and J 4 bases short, with 16 bases between. In germline, CDR1 is MNHNS, CDR2 SASEGT. The CDR3 has 16 amino acids. The CDR3 sequence is CASSDPPGHVGNTIYF. DNA for the CDR3: TGTGCCAGCAGTGACCCCCCCGGACACGTGGGAAACACCATATATTTT.

This clone was detected a few times. J is TRBJ1-1 and V is TRBV5-1; 8 bases agree with TRBD1. In germline, CDR1 is SGHRS, CDR2 YFSETQ. This CDR3 has 16 residues. V was pared by 3 bases and J by 0 bases, with 7 bases of the junction left unmatched. This CDR3 reads CASSYRTGMVNTEAFF. For the CDR3, the DNA is TGCGCCAGCAGCTACAGGACAGGGATGGTGAACACTGAAGCTTTCTTT.

The V gene is TRBV15, the J gene TRBJ2-3; maybe TRBD2 (6 bases). V lost 5 bases to trimming and J lost 4 bases, with 19 bases between them. This CDR3 region has 16 residues. Looked up from germline, CDR1 is LNHNV and CDR2 is YYDKDF (reference sequence). DNA for the CDR3: TGTGCCACCAGCCCAGAGACGGCAGCGGGTTCAGATACGCAGTATTTT. Its protein is CATSPETAAGSDTQYF. Drawing the rest from reference TRBV15 and TRBJ2-3, the complete variable domain is DAMVIQNPRYQVTQFGKPVTLSCSQTLNHNVMYWYQQKSSQAPKLLFHYYDKDFNNEADTPDNFQSRRPNTSFCFLDIRSPGLGDTAMYLCATSPETAAGSDTQYFGPGTRLTVL.

The chain has TRBV7-6 and TRBJ2-7; 10 bases are shared with TRBD2. Germline assignment: CDR1 SGHVS and CDR2 FNYEAQ. This CDR3 region has 13 residues. V gave up 8 bases and J gave up 5 bases; unmatched junction bases: 6. Here the CDR3 DNA reads TGTGCCAGCTCGGGGAGCGGGAGGGACGAGCAGTACTTC. The encoded protein is CASSGSGRDEQYF.

The chain uses TRBV6-5 and TRBJ1-5, with D perhaps TRBD1 (5 bases). V lost 6 bases and J 2 bases, leaving 14 bases between the germline ends. CDR3 size: 15 residues. Per the germline V gene, CDR1 is MNHEY and CDR2 is SVGAGI. CDR3 nucleotide sequence: TGTGCCAGCAGACTAACGACGGGGGGCAATCAGCCCCAGCATTTT. It translates to CASRLTTGGNQPQHF.

This clone was observed once. This chain connects TRBV28 to TRBJ2-7; 8 nucleotides agree with TRBD2. Germline trimming cut 2 bases from V and 3 bases from J; bases unmatched to any gene: 0. This CDR3 contains 13 residues. CDR1 MDHEN and CDR2 SYDVKM come from the germline V gene. CDR3 sequence reads: CASSLGTSYEQYF. The DNA of the CDR3 is TGTGCCAGCAGTTTAGGGACTAGCTACGAGCAGTACTTC.

The chain has TRBV27 and TRBJ2-5; the D is unclear. The germline CDR1 and CDR2 sequences are MNHEY and SMNVEV (reference sequence). The CDR3 length is 13 residues. V lost 5 bases and J 4 bases, leaving 11 bases between the germline ends. The CDR3 region is CASSAQRRETQYF. The CDR3 DNA is TGTGCCAGCAGTGCACAGCGCCGAGAGACCCAGTACTTC.